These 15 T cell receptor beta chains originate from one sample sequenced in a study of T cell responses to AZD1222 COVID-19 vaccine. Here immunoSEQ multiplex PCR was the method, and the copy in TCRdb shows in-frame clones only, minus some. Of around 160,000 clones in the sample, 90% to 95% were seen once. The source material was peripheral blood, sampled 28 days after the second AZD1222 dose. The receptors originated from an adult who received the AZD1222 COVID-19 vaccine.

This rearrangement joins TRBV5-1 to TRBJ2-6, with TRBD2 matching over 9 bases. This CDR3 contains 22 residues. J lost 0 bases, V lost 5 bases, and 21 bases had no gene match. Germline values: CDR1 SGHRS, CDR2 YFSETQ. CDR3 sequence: CASRSPSRWVAGDLSGANVLTF. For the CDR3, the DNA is TGCGCCAGCAGATCCCCTTCGAGGTGGGTAGCGGGAGACCTCTCTGGGGCCAACGTCCTGACTTTC.

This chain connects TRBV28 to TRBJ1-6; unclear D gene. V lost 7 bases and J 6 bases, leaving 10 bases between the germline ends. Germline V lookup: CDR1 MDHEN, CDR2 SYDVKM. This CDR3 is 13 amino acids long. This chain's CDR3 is CASTQRGNSPLHF. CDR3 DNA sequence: TGTGCCAGCACACAGAGAGGTAATTCACCCCTCCACTTT.

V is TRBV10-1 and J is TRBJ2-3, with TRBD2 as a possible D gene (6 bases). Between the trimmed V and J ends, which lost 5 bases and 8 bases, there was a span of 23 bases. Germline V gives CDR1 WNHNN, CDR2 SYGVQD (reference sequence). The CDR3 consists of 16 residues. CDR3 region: CASSPGRGLDSGTQYF. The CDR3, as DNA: TGCGCCAGCAGTCCCGGGCGGGGCCTGGATTCCGGTACGCAGTATTTT.

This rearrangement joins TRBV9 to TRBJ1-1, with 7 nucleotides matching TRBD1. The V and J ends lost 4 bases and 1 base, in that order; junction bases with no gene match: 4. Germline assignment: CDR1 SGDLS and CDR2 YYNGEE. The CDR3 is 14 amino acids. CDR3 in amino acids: CASSKPGGNTEAFF. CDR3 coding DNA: TGTGCCAGCAGCAAACCAGGGGGGAACACTGAAGCTTTCTTT.

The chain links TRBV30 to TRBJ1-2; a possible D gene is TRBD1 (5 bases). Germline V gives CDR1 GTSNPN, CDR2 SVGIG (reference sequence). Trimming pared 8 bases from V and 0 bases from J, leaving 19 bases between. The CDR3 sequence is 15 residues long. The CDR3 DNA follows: TGTGCCCAGGGCTGGGCAGGGATCTCTAACTATGGCTACACCTTC. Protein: CAQGWAGISNYGYTF. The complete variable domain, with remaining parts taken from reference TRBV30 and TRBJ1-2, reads SQTIHQWPATLVQPVGSPLSLECTVEGTSNPNLYWYRQAAGRGLQLLFYSVGIGQISSEVPQNLSASRPQDRQFILSSKKLLLSDSGFYLCAQGWAGISNYGYTFGSGTRLTVV.

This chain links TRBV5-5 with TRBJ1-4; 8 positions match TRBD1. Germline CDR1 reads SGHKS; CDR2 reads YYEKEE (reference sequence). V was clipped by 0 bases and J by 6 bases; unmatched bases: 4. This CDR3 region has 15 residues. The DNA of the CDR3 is TGTGCCAGCAGCTTGGGGGACAGGTTACATGAAAAACTGTTTTTT. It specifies CASSLGDRLHEKLFF.

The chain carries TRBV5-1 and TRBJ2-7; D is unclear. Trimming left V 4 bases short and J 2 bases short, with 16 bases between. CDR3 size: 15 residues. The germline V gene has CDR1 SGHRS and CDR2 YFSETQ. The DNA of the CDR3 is TGCGCCAGCAGCCTGGGCAGTGGTGGGACCTACGAGCAGTACTTC. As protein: CASSLGSGGTYEQYF. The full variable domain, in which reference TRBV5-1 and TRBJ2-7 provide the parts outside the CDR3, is KAGVTQTPRYLIKTRGQQVTLSCSPISGHRSVSWYQQTPGQGLQFLFEYFSETQRNKGNFPGRFSGRQFSNSRSEMNVSTLELGDSALYLCASSLGSGGTYEQYFGPGTRLTVT.

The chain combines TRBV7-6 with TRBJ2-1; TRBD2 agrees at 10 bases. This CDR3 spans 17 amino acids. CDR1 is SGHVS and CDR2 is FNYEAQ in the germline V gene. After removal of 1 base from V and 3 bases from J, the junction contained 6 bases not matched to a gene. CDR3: CASSLETGTSDYNEQFF. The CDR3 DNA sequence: TGTGCCAGCAGCTTAGAGACCGGGACTAGCGACTACAATGAGCAGTTCTTC.

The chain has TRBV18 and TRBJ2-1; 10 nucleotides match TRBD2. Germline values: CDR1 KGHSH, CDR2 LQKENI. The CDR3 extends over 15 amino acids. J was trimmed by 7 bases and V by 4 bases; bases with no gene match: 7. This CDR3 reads CASSLGLAEGNEQFF. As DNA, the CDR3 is TGTGCCAGCTCACTCGGACTAGCGGAGGGAAATGAGCAGTTCTTC. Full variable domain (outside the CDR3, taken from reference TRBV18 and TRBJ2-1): NAGVMQNPRHLVRRRGQEARLRCSPMKGHSHVYWYRQLPEEGLKFMVYLQKENIIDESGMPKERFSAEFPKEGPSILRIQQVVRGDSAAYFCASSLGLAEGNEQFFGPGTRLTVL.

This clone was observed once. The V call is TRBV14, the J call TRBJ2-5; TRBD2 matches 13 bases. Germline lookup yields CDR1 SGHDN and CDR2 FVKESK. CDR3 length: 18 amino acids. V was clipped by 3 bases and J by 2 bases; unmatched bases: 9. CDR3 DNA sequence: TGTGCCAGCAGCCACCCCGGACTAGCGGGAGTACCACAAGAGACCCAGTACTTC. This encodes CASSHPGLAGVPQETQYF.

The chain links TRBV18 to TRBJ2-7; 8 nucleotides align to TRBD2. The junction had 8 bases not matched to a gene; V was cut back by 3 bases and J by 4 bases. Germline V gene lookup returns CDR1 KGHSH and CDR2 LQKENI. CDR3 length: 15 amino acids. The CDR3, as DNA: TGTGCCAGCTCACCTTCCGGGACTAGGGGGTACGAGCAGTACTTC. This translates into CASSPSGTRGYEQYF.

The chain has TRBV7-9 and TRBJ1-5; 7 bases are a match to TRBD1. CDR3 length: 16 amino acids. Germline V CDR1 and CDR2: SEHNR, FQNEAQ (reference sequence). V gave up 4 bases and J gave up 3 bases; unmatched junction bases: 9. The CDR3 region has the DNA TGTGCCAGCAGCTCAGCCAGGACAGGCAACAATCAGCCCCAGCATTTT. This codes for CASSSARTGNNQPQHF. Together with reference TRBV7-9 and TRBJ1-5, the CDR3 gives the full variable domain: DTGVSQNPRHKITKRGQNVTFRCDPISEHNRLYWYRQTLGQGPEFLTYFQNEAQLEKSRLLSDRFSAERPKGSFSTLEIQRTEQGDSAMYLCASSSARTGNNQPQHFGDGTRLSIL.

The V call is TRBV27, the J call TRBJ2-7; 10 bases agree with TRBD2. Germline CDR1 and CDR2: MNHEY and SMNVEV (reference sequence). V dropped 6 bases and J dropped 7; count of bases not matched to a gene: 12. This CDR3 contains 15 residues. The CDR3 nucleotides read TGTGCCAGCAGCCGGACTAGCGGAGCCCCGCAGGAGCAGTACTTC. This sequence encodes CASSRTSGAPQEQYF.

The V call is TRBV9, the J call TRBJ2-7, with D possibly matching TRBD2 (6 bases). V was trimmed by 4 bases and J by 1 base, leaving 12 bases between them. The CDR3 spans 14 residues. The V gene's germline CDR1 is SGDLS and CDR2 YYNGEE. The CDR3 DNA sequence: TGTGCCAGCAGCCCCTTAGGGACTTCCTACGAGCAGTACTTC. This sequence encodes CASSPLGTSYEQYF.

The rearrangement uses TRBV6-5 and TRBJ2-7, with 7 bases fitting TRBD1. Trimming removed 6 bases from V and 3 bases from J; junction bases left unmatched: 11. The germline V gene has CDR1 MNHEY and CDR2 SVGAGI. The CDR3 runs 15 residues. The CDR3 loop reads CASRSTGATLYEQYF. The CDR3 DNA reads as TGTGCCAGCAGATCCACAGGGGCGACACTCTACGAGCAGTACTTC.